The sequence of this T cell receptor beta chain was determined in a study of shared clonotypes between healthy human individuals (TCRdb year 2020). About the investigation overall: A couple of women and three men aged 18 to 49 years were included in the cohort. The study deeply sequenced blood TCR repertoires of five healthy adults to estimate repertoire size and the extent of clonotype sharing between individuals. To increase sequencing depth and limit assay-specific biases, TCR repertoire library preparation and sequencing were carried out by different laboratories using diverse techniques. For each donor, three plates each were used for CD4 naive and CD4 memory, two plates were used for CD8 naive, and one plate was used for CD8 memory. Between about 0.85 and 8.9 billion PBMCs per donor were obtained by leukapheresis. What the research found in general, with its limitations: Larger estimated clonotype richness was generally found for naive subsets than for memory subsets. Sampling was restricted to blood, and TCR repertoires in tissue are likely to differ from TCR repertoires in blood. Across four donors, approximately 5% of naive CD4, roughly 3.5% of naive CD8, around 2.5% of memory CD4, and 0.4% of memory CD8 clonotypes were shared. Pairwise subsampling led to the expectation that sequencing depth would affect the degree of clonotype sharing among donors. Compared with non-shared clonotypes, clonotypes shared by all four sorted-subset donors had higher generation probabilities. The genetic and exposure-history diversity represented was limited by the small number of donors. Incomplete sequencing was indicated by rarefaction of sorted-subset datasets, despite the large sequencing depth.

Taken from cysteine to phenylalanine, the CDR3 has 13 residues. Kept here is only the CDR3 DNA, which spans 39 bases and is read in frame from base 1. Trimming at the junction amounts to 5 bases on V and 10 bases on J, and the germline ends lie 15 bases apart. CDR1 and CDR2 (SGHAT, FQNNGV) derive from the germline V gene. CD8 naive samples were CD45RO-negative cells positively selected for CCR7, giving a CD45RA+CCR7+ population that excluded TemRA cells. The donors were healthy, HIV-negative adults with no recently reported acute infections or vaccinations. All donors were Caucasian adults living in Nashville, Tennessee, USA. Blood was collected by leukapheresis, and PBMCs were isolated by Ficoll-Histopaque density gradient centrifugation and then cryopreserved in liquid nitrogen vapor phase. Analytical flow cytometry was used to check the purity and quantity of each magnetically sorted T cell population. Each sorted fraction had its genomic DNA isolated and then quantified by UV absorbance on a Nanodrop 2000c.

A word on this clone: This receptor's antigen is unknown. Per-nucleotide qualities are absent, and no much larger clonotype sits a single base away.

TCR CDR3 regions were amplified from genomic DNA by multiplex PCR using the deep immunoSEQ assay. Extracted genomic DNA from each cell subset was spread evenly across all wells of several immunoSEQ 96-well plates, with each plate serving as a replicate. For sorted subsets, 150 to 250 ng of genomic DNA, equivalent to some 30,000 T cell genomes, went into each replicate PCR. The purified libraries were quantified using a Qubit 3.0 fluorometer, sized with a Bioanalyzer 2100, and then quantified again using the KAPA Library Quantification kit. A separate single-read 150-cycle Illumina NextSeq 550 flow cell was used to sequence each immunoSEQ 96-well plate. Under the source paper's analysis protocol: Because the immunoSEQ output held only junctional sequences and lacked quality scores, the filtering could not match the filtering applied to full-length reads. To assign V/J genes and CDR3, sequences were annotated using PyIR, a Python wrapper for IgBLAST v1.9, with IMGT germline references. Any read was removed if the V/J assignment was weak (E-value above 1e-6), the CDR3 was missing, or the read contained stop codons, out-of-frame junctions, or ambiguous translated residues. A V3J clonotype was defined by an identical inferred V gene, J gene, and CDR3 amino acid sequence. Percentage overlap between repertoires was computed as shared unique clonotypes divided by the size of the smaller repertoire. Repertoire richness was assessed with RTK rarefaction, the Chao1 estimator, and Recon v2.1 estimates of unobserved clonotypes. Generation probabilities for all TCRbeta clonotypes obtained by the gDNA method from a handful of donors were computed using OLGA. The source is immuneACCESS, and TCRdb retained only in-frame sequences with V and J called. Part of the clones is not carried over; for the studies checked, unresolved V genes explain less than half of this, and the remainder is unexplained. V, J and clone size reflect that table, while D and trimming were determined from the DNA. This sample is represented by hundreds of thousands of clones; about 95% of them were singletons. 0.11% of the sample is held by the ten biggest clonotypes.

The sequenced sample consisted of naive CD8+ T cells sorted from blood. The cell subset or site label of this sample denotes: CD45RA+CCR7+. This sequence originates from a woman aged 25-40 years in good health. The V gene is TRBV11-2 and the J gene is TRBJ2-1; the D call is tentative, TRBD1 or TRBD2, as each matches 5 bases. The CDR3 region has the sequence CASSPGTAREQFF. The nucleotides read TGTGCCAGCAGCCCCGGGACGGCCAGGGAGCAGTTCTTC.